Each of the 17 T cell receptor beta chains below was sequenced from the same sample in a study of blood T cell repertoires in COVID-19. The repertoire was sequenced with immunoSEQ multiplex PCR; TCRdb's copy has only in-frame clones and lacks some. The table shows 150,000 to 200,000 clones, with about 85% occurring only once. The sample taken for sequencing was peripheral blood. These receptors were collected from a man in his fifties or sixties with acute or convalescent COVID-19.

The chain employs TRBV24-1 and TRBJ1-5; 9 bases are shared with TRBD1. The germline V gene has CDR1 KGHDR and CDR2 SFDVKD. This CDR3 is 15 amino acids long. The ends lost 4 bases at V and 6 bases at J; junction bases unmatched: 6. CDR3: CATSDPGQGSQPQHF. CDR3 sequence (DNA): TGTGCCACCAGTGACCCTGGACAGGGGAGTCAGCCCCAGCATTTT.

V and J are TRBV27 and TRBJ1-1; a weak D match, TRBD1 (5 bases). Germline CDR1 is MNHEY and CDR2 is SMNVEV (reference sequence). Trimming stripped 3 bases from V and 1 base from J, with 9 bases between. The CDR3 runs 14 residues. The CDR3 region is CASSFWGGNTEAFF. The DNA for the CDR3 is TGTGCCAGCAGTTTTTGGGGGGGGAACACTGAAGCTTTCTTT.

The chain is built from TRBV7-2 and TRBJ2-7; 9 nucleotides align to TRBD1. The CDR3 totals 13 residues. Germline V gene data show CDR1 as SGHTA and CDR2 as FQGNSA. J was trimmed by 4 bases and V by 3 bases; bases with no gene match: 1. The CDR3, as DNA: TGTGCCAGCAGCTTGGACAGGGGTTACGAGCAGTACGTC. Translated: CASSLDRGYEQYV.

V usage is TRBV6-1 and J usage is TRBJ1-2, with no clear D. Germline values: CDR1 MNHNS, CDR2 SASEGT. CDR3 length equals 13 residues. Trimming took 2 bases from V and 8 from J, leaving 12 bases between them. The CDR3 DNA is TGTGCCAGCAGTGAAAGCCGGGGAGGGGGCTACACCTTC. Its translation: CASSESRGGGYTF.

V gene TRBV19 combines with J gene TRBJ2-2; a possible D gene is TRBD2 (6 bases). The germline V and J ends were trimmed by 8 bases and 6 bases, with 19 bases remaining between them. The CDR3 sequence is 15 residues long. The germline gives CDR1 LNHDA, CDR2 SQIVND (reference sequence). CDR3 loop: CASGISGRGAGELFF. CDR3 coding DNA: TGTGCCAGTGGAATTAGCGGCCGGGGCGCCGGGGAGCTGTTTTTT.

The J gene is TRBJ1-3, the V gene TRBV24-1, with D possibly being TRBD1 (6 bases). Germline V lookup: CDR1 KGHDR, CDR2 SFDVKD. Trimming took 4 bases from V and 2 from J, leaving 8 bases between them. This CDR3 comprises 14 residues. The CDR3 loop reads CATSESGAGNTIYF. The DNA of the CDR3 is TGTGCCACCAGTGAATCAGGGGCTGGAAACACCATATATTTT.

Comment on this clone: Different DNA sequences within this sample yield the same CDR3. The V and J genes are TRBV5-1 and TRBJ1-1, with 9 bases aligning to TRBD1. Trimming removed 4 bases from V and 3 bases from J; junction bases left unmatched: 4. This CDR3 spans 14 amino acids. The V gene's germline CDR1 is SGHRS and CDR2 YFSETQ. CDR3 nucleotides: TGCGCCAGCAGCCTTCGGACAGGGGACACTGAAGCTTTCTTT. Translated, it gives CASSLRTGDTEAFF. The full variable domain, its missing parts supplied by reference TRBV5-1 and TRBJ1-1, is KAGVTQTPRYLIKTRGQQVTLSCSPISGHRSVSWYQQTPGQGLQFLFEYFSETQRNKGNFPGRFSGRQFSNSRSEMNVSTLELGDSALYLCASSLRTGDTEAFFGQGTRLTVV.

The CDR3 loop is CASSLEGRGEDSTDTQYF. In DNA, the CDR3 is TGCGCCAGCAGCTTGGAGGGCAGGGGGGAAGACAGCACAGATACGCAGTATTTT. This chain uses TRBV5-1 with TRBJ2-3; tentative D call: TRBD1 (7 bases). The CDR3 consists of 18 residues. The germline CDR1 and CDR2 sequences are SGHRS and YFSETQ. With 0 bases removed from V and 0 bases from J, the gap between germline ends came to 17 bases.

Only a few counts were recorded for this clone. The CDR3 coding sequence is TGTGCCAGTAGTATGAGGGGGCTGAACACCGGGGAGCTGTTTTTT. Protein sequence: CASSMRGLNTGELFF. V and J are TRBV19 and TRBJ2-2; 7 nucleotides line up with TRBD1. Trimming cost V 3 bases and J 1 base; bases outside gene matches: 2. Per the germline V gene, CDR1 is LNHDA and CDR2 is SQIVND (reference sequence). CDR3 length: 15 amino acids.

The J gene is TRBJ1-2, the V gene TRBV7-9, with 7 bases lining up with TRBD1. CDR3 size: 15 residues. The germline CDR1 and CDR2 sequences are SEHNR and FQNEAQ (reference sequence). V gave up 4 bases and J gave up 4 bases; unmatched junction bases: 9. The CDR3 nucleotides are TGTGCCAGCAGCTCCCCGAGCGGACAGGCCTATGGCTACACCTTC. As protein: CASSSPSGQAYGYTF.

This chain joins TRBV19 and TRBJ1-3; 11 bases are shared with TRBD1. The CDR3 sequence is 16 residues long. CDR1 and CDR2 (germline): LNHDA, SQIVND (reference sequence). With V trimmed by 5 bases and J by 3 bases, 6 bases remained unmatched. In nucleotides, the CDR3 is TGTGCCAGTAGTCCACGGACAGGGGGCAGTGGAAACACCATATATTTT. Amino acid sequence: CASSPRTGGSGNTIYF.

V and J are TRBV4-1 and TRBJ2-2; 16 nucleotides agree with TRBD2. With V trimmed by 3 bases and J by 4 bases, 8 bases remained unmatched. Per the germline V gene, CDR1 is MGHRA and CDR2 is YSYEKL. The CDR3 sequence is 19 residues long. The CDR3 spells CASSHSGTSGGASTGELFF. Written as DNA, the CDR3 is TGCGCCAGCAGCCATTCCGGGACTAGCGGGGGGGCATCCACCGGGGAGCTGTTTTTT.

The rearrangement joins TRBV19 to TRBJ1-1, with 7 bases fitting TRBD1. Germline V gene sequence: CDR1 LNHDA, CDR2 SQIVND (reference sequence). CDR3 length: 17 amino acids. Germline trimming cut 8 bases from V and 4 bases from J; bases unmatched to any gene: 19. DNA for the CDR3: TGTGCCAGTTCCCCAATATGGGGGGACAGAGAGGCCACTGAAGCTTTCTTT. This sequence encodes CASSPIWGDREATEAFF.

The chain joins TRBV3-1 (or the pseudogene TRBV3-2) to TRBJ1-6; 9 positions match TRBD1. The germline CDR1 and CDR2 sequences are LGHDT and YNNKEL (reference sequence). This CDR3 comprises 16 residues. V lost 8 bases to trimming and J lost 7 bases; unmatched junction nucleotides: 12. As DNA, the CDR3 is TGTGCCAGCCGCCCGTTGGACAGGGGCGACAATTCACCCCTCCACTTT. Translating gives CASRPLDRGDNSPLHF.

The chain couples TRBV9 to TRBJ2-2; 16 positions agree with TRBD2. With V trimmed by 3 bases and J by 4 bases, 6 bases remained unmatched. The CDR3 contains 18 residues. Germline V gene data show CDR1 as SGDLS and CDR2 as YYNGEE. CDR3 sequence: CASSAGLAGGPGTGELFF. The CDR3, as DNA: TGTGCCAGCAGCGCGGGACTAGCGGGGGGGCCTGGCACCGGGGAGCTGTTTTTT.

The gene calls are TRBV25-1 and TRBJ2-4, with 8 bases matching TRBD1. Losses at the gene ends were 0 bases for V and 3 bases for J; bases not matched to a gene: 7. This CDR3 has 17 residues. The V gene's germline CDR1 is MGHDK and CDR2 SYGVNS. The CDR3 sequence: CASSEYRQGRGKNIQYF. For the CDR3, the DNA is TGTGCCAGCAGTGAATATAGACAGGGGAGAGGCAAAAACATTCAGTACTTC.

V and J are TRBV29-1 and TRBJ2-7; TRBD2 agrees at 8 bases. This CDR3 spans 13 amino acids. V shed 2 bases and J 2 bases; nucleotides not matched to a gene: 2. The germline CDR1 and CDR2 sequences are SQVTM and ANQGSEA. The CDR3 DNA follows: TGCAGCGTTGAACTAGCGGGTACCTACGAGCAGTACTTC. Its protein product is CSVELAGTYEQYF.